These T cell receptor beta chains were read from a single sample in a study of cytomegalovirus exposure and HLA in healthy donors. Sequencing used immunoSEQ multiplex PCR; TCRdb keeps in-frame clones, though not all of them. The sample lists about 180,000 clones, 76% seen once, with 1.5% to 2% in the top ten. The sample was PBMCs. All receptors come from a man aged 18 to 30 in good health and CMV-seronegative. CDR3s include the opening cysteine and the closing phenylalanine or tryptophan. A D gene is named only where the DNA matches it firmly. The listing skips clone size in some rows; elsewhere it reads once, few, many or a size class.

>TRBJ2-2|TRBV19|NA|NA
TGTGCCAGTACGAACGGGAACACCGGGGAGCTGTTTTTT
CASTNGNTGELFF
>TRBJ2-3|TRBV7-9|TRBD2|NA
TGTGCCAGCAGCTTAGCAGCGGGAGCCGGACCGGGTACGCAGTATTTT
CASSLAAGAGPGTQYF
>TRBJ2-5|TRBV7-8|TRBD1|NA
TGTGCCAGCAGCGTACAGGGGGCCTGGAAAGAGACCCAGTACTTC
CASSVQGAWKETQYF
>TRBJ2-5|TRBV7-2|TRBD2|NA
TGTGCCAGCAGCTTAGGGTCGGCTAGCGGGGGGCAAGAGACCCAGTACTTC
CASSLGSASGGQETQYF
>TRBJ1-3|TRBV5-1|TRBD1|NA
TGCGCCAGCACGACAGGGGGCGAACACTCTGGAAACACCATATATTTT
CASTTGGEHSGNTIYF
>TRBJ2-2|TRBV9|NA|NA
TGTGCCAGCAGCGCAATACAAGGACTCGGGGAGCTGTTTTTT
CASSAIQGLGELFF
>TRBJ1-5|TRBV28|TRBD1|NA
TGTGCCAGCACGAACACAGGGGGCCCGAAGCCCCAGCATTTT
CASTNTGGPKPQHF
>TRBJ2-5|TRBV13|NA|NA
TGTGCCAGCAGCTTAGCGGCGGCCGGGGGAGAGACCCAGTACTTC
CASSLAAAGGETQYF
>TRBJ2-1|TRBV4-2|TRBD2|NA
TGTGCCAGCACAAGCGGGGGTCAGGAGTTCTTC
CASTSGGQEFF
>TRBJ1-2|TRBV19|NA|few
TGTGCCACCTCCGCTAGGCGATTTAACTATGGCTACACCTTC
CATSARRFNYGYTF
>TRBJ2-2|TRBV10-3|TRBD2|NA
TGTGCCATCAGTAGCGGGGGTGAGGCCACCGGGGAGCTGTTTTTT
CAISSGGEATGELFF
>TRBJ1-2|TRBV5-1|TRBD1|NA
TGCGCCAGCAGCTTGGGACAGGGTAACTATGGCTACACCTTC
CASSLGQGNYGYTF
>TRBJ1-1|TRBV2|TRBD1|NA
TGTGCCTCCCTCAGGTCGGCAACAGGGGGAACTGAAGCTTTCTTT
CASLRSATGGTEAFF
>TRBJ2-1|TRBV28|TRBD2|NA
TGTGCCAGCAGTTTATTTTTAGCGGGAGACATCTACAATGAGCAGTTCTTC
CASSLFLAGDIYNEQFF
>TRBJ2-7|TRBV28|TRBD1|NA
TGTGCCAGCAGCATAACAGGGGTGAACAACGAGCAGTACTTC
CASSITGVNNEQYF
>TRBJ2-1|TRBV28|TRBD2|NA
TGTGCCAGCAGTTTGGCGGGGGGACTAGCGCTTTACAATGAGCAGTTCTTC
CASSLAGGLALYNEQFF
>TRBJ2-3|TRBV18|NA|NA
TGTGCCAGCTCACCGTCTCCAGGAGGGGCCGATACGCAGTATTTT
CASSPSPGGADTQYF
>TRBJ1-2|TRBV9|TRBD1|NA
TGTGCCAGCAGCGCAGGGACAGGGGATAACTATGGCTACACCTTC
CASSAGTGDNYGYTF
>TRBJ1-2|TRBV27|NA|NA
TGTGCCAGCAGGGATACAGGGAGAGGCTATGGCTACACCTTC
CASRDTGRGYGYTF
>TRBJ2-1|TRBV5-1|TRBD2|NA
TGCGCCAGCAGCTCGAAGGGTAGCGGGAGGTACAATGAGCAGTTCTTC
CASSSKGSGRYNEQFF
>TRBJ2-3|TRBV6-4|TRBD2|NA
TGTGCCAGCAGTATCGATGGACTAGCGACAGATACGCAGTATTTT
CASSIDGLATDTQYF
>TRBJ1-1|TRBV28|NA|few
TGTGCCAGCAGTTCGATCAGGGGTTATAGGACTGAAGCTTTCTTT
CASSSIRGYRTEAFF
>TRBJ2-1|TRBV6-6|TRBD2|NA
TGTGCCAGCAGCTTGAGCGGGAGTTCACTTAATGAGCAGTTCTTC
CASSLSGSSLNEQFF
>TRBJ1-1|TRBV5-8|NA|few
TGTGCCAGCAGCCCACAGGTGAACACTGAAGCTTTCTTT
CASSPQVNTEAFF
>TRBJ1-6|TRBV7-8|TRBD1|NA
TGTGCCAGCAGCTTAGGGGGTGCAGGGGGGAATTCACCCCTCCACTTT
CASSLGGAGGNSPLHF
>TRBJ2-7|TRBV6-1|TRBD1|NA
TGTGCCAGCAGGGACAGGATCTACGAGCAGTACTTC
CASRDRIYEQYF
>TRBJ2-4|TRBV30|TRBD1|NA
TGTGCCTGGAATCACCGGGACAGGGGGACCGGGGACAAAAACATTCAGTACTTC
CAWNHRDRGTGDKNIQYF
>TRBJ1-2|TRBV19|NA|once
TGTGCCAGTAGTAACGGACCGCGGGGGGAGTCTGGCTACACCTTC
CASSNGPRGESGYTF
>TRBJ1-5|TRBV27|TRBD1|once
TGTGCCAGCAGCTCAGGGGGTTATTTGAATCAGCCCCAGCATTTT
CASSSGGYLNQPQHF
>TRBJ1-3|TRBV10-3|NA|NA
TGTGCCATCAGTGAGTTCGTACTGCCCAAAGGGAGACCTGGAAACACCATATATTTT
CAISEFVLPKGRPGNTIYF
>TRBJ2-7|TRBV4-1|TRBD2|NA
TGCGCCAGCAGCTACAGCGGGGGAGAGTACGAGCAGTACTTC
CASSYSGGEYEQYF
>TRBJ2-5|TRBV5-6|TRBD2|few
TGTGCCAGCAGCTTAGCGGGGGGGCTTGGAGAGACCCAGTACTTC
CASSLAGGLGETQYF
>TRBJ1-1|TRBV14|NA|NA
TGTGCCAGCAGCCCAAGGGGTATTCTGGACACTGAAGCTTTCTTT
CASSPRGILDTEAFF
>TRBJ1-1|TRBV7-8|NA|NA
TGTGCCAGCAGCCCCGGGGGGATGAACACTGAAGCTTTCTTT
CASSPGGMNTEAFF
>TRBJ1-1|TRBV29-1|TRBD1|NA
TGCAGCGTTGCGTCATCAGGACAGGGTGGCACTGAAGCTTTCTTT
CSVASSGQGGTEAFF
>TRBJ2-7|TRBV27|TRBD1|once
TGTGCCGCAGGGGGCTTTCGCGAGCAGTACTTC
CAAGGFREQYF
>TRBJ2-5|TRBV7-3|NA|NA
TGTGCCAGCAGCTTGGCAGGAGAGACCCAGTACTTC
CASSLAGETQYF
>TRBJ2-2|TRBV14|TRBD1|few
TGTGCCAGCAGCCAGAGGACAGGGAACACCGGGGAGCTGTTTTTT
CASSQRTGNTGELFF
>TRBJ2-3|TRBV5-6|TRBD2|NA
TGTGCCAGCAGCTTGGTATCTAGCGGCCTAAGTGAAGATACGCAGTATTTT
CASSLVSSGLSEDTQYF
>TRBJ2-4|TRBV19|NA|NA
TGTGCCAGTAGTATAAGGAGTTCAGACATTCAGTACTTC
CASSIRSSDIQYF
>TRBJ2-4|TRBV28|NA|NA
TGTGCCAGCAGTGCAGGTGGTCCAGCCAAAAACATTCAGTACTTC
CASSAGGPAKNIQYF
>TRBJ1-4|TRBV5-1|TRBD1|NA
TGCGCCAGCAGCTTGGAGGGACAGGGACATGAAAAACTGTTTTTT
CASSLEGQGHEKLFF
>TRBJ1-2|TRBV7-4|NA|NA
TGTGCCAGCAGCTTGATCCAGGTGGGCGGCTACACCTTC
CASSLIQVGGYTF
>TRBJ2-7|TRBV4-1|NA|NA
TGCGCCAGCAGCCAAGCCTTGACTAGACGGGAGCAGTACTTC
CASSQALTRREQYF
>TRBJ2-3|TRBV19|NA|NA
TGTGCCAGTACCTCGCGGACAGTACCAGATACGCAGTATTTT
CASTSRTVPDTQYF
>TRBJ2-7|TRBV7-9|NA|NA
TGTGCCAGCAGCCACTCCTACGAGCAGTACTTC
CASSHSYEQYF
>TRBJ2-5|TRBV7-9|NA|NA
TGTGCCAGCAGCTTTTCAGGGTTAAGAGAGACCCAGTACTTC
CASSFSGLRETQYF